This passage covers 22 T cell receptor beta chains from one sample sequenced in a study of blood T cell repertoires in COVID-19. Method: immunoSEQ multiplex PCR; TCRdb's copy keeps in-frame clones and lacks some. Altogether some 60,000 clones are present, about nine tenths being singletons, with the ten largest covering under 3%. The specimen was peripheral blood. Receptors were obtained from a man aged 60 to 69 with acute or convalescent COVID-19.

The genes are TRBV7-2 and TRBJ2-7, with 10 positions matching TRBD2. The CDR3 is made up of 14 amino acids. Losses at the gene ends were 7 bases for V and 1 base for J; bases not matched to a gene: 4. Germline CDR1 and CDR2: SGHTA and FQGNSA. The CDR3 sequence is CASKGLAESYEQYF. The CDR3 DNA is TGTGCCAGCAAAGGACTAGCGGAGTCCTACGAGCAGTACTTC.

The V gene is TRBV24-1, the J gene TRBJ2-1; 14 bases match TRBD2. This CDR3 spans 16 amino acids. V shed 3 bases and J 10 bases; nucleotides not matched to a gene: 7. CDR1 is KGHDR and CDR2 is SFDVKD in the germline V gene. The CDR3 spells CATSDTGTSGSWEQFF. The CDR3 coding sequence is TGTGCCACCAGTGATACCGGGACTAGCGGGAGTTGGGAGCAGTTCTTC.

V and J are TRBV9 and TRBJ2-1, with 9 bases fitting TRBD2. This CDR3 has 17 amino acids. Germline CDR1 and CDR2: SGDLS and YYNGEE. With 2 bases clipped from V and 5 bases from J, the junction kept 11 bases outside the gene matches. CDR3 residues: CASSVSGGLAGNNEQFF. As DNA, the CDR3 is TGTGCCAGCAGCGTCTCGGGCGGGCTAGCGGGGAACAATGAGCAGTTCTTC.

This clone was detected a few times. The V call is TRBV7-2, the J call TRBJ1-4; TRBD1 might be the D (5 bases). The CDR3 length is 16 residues. Germline V gene data show CDR1 as SGHTA and CDR2 as FQGNSA. V shed 5 bases and J shed 8 bases, with 21 bases lying between them. The CDR3 region has the DNA TGTGCCAGCAGCCTGGGTGGAGGGGCTCGCGGGGAAAAACTGTTTTTT. It yields the protein CASSLGGGARGEKLFF.

V gene TRBV6-6 combines with J gene TRBJ1-1; 11 bases are shared with TRBD1. V was pared by 8 bases and J by 4 bases, with 6 bases of the junction left unmatched. Germline V lookup: CDR1 MNHNY, CDR2 SVGAGI (reference sequence). The CDR3 covers 14 residues. The DNA for the CDR3 is TGTGCCAGCGGATCAGGACAGGGGGCCACTGAAGCTTTCTTT. Amino acids: CASGSGQGATEAFF.

In nucleotides, the CDR3 is TGTGCCACCAGTGATCCCCATGGGCATGAAGCTTTCTTT. Its translation is CATSDPHGHEAFF. This chain links TRBV24-1 with TRBJ1-1; D gene uncertain. Trimming removed 3 bases from V and 7 bases from J, with 11 bases in between. The CDR3 spans 13 residues. The V gene's germline CDR1 is KGHDR and CDR2 SFDVKD.

V is TRBV5-4 and J is TRBJ2-5, with a tentative D call TRBD2 (6 bases). CDR1 and CDR2 (germline): SGHNT, YYREEE (reference sequence). The CDR3 is 15 residues long. V lost 4 bases to trimming and J lost 4 bases, with 17 bases between them. CDR3 nucleotide sequence: TGTGCCAGCAGCCCTGAGAAGGGAGGTATAGAGACCCAGTACTTC. Its protein product is CASSPEKGGIETQYF.

V is TRBV7-2 and J is TRBJ1-5; maybe TRBD1 (5 bases). The CDR3 is 16 amino acids. V lost 0 bases and J 2 bases, leaving 11 bases between the germline ends. Germline-derived CDR1 and CDR2 are SGHTA and FQGNSA. Here the CDR3 DNA reads TGTGCCAGCAGCTTAGCGGTTGGGGCAGGCAATCAGCCCCAGCATTTT. Translating it yields CASSLAVGAGNQPQHF.

V is TRBV3-1 (or the pseudogene TRBV3-2) and J is TRBJ1-2; D is perhaps TRBD1 (5 bases). Trimming took 3 bases from V and 8 from J, leaving 16 bases between them. This CDR3 contains 14 residues. Per the germline V gene, CDR1 is LGHDT and CDR2 is YNNKEL (reference sequence). Here the CDR3 reads CASSQTDSRSGYTF. The CDR3 coding sequence is TGTGCCAGCAGCCAGACAGATAGTCGCTCCGGCTACACCTTC.

The rearrangement joins TRBV5-4 to TRBJ2-1, with 11 bases aligning to TRBD2. The germline gives CDR1 SGHNT, CDR2 YYREEE (reference sequence). Losses at the gene ends were 1 base for V and 5 bases for J; bases not matched to a gene: 2. The CDR3 sequence is 15 residues long. CDR3 DNA sequence: TGTGCCAGCAGCTTGTTAGCGGGAGGGAACAATGAGCAGTTCTTC. Its protein is CASSLLAGGNNEQFF. The variable domain in full, with the rest retrieved from reference TRBV5-4 and TRBJ2-1, is ETGVTQSPTHLIKTRGQQVTLRCSSQSGHNTVSWYQQALGQGPQFIFQYYREEENGRGNFPPRFSGLQFPNYSSELNVNALELDDSALYLCASSLLAGGNNEQFFGPGTRLTVL.

The chain couples TRBV7-2 to TRBJ2-3; 7 bases align to TRBD2. CDR3 length: 16 residues. The V segment lost 2 bases and the J segment 4 bases; nucleotides outside the gene matches: 9. Germline loops: CDR1 SGHTA, CDR2 FQGNSA. CDR3 sequence: CASSLSPSGAPDTQYF. The CDR3 coding sequence is TGTGCCAGCAGCTTATCCCCTAGCGGAGCCCCAGATACGCAGTATTTT. Full variable domain (remainder filled in from reference TRBV7-2 and TRBJ2-3): GAGVSQSPSNKVTEKGKDVELRCDPISGHTALYWYRQSLGQGLEFLIYFQGNSAPDKSGLPSDRFSAERTGGSVSTLTIQRTQQEDSAVYLCASSLSPSGAPDTQYFGPGTRLTVL.

The chain recombines TRBV2 with TRBJ2-7, with 10 positions matching TRBD2. V was pared by 1 base and J by 3 bases, with 3 bases of the junction left unmatched. CDR1 is SNHLY and CDR2 is FYNNEI in the germline V gene. The CDR3 totals 15 residues. DNA of the CDR3: TGTGCCAGCAGTGAAGGGCTAGCGGGAGTCTACGAGCAGTACTTC. Its protein product is CASSEGLAGVYEQYF.

This clone turned up a few times. This chain links TRBV7-3 with TRBJ2-1; 13 bases are shared with TRBD2. The germline V gene has CDR1 SGHTA and CDR2 FQGTGA. Trimming cost V 5 bases and J 8 bases; bases outside gene matches: 12. The CDR3 has 17 amino acids. In nucleotides, the CDR3 is TGTGCCAGCAGCCCAACCCCGGGACTAGCGGGGTGGGATGAGCAGTTCTTC. Its translation is CASSPTPGLAGWDEQFF. Full variable domain (outside the CDR3, taken from reference TRBV7-3 and TRBJ2-1): GAGVSQTPSNKVTEKGKYVELRCDPISGHTALYWYRQSLGQGPEFLIYFQGTGAADDSGLPNDRFFAVRPEGSVSTLKIQRTERGDSAVYLCASSPTPGLAGWDEQFFGPGTRLTVL.

The chain uses TRBV7-9 and TRBJ1-3; D is possibly TRBD1 (5 bases). Germline V lookup: CDR1 SEHNR, CDR2 FQNEAQ (reference sequence). The CDR3 covers 16 residues. V lost 5 bases and J 0 bases, leaving 14 bases between the germline ends. The CDR3 sequence is CASSRRGLSSGNTIYF. CDR3 nucleotide sequence: TGTGCCAGCAGCCGAAGGGGCCTCAGCTCTGGAAACACCATATATTTT. Supplemented by reference TRBV7-9 and TRBJ1-3, the full variable domain reads DTGVSQNPRHKITKRGQNVTFRCDPISEHNRLYWYRQTLGQGPEFLTYFQNEAQLEKSRLLSDRFSAERPKGSFSTLEIQRTEQGDSAMYLCASSRRGLSSGNTIYFGEGSWLTVV.

The rearrangement uses TRBV6-1 and TRBJ1-4; D is unclear. With 2 bases removed from V and 7 bases from J, the gap between germline ends came to 14 bases. The germline CDR1 and CDR2 sequences are MNHNS and SASEGT. The CDR3 is 15 amino acids. CDR3 in DNA: TGTGCCAGCAGTGAATTGGAATTGAGAGGTGAAAAACTGTTTTTT. Protein product: CASSELELRGEKLFF.

This clone was recorded only once. The chain combines TRBV4-1 with TRBJ1-5; D perhaps matches TRBD1 (6 bases). Germline V lookup: CDR1 MGHRA, CDR2 YSYEKL. This CDR3 contains 16 residues. Deletions cut 4 bases from V and 2 bases from J, with 15 bases between. CDR3 bases: TGCGCCAGCAGCCCCGTCGAGGGGGTAGGCAATCAGCCCCAGCATTTT. Translating it yields CASSPVEGVGNQPQHF.

A single count supports this clone. The V gene is TRBV4-1, the J gene TRBJ1-6; possibly TRBD1 for D (5 bases). V lost 0 bases to trimming and J lost 8 bases, with 11 bases between them. CDR3 length equals 15 residues. The germline CDR1 and CDR2 sequences are MGHRA and YSYEKL. This CDR3 reads CASSQESGLDSPLHF. The DNA of the CDR3 is TGCGCCAGCAGCCAAGAGTCAGGGTTGGATTCACCCCTCCACTTT.

This chain joins TRBV18 and TRBJ2-3; TRBD1 aligns across 7 bases. The junction had 3 bases not matched to a gene; V was cut back by 3 bases and J by 6 bases. This CDR3 has 13 amino acids. CDR1 is KGHSH, CDR2 LQKENI, per germline. CDR3 nucleotide sequence: TGTGCCAGCTCACCGGGGACAGACGATACGCAGTATTTT. It translates to CASSPGTDDTQYF.

The V gene is TRBV6-4, the J gene TRBJ2-3, with D perhaps matching TRBD2 (6 bases). V lost 10 bases and J 6 bases, leaving 20 bases between the germline ends. The CDR3 is 14 residues long. Germline CDR1 and CDR2: MRHNA and SNTAGT. The CDR3 reads CATSRDSWMDTQYF. The CDR3 DNA sequence: TGTGCCACTTCTCGGGACTCGTGGATGGATACGCAGTATTTT.

This clone was seen only once. The CDR3 region is CASKKQEPMNTEAFF. The CDR3 nucleotides are TGTGCCAGCAAAAAACAGGAACCTATGAACACTGAAGCTTTCTTT. The chain employs TRBV5-4 and TRBJ1-1; possibly TRBD1 for D (5 bases). Germline assignment: CDR1 SGHNT and CDR2 YYREEE (reference sequence). Trimming removed 6 bases from V and 0 bases from J, with 15 bases in between. This CDR3 comprises 15 residues. The variable domain in full, completed from reference TRBV5-4 and TRBJ1-1, reads ETGVTQSPTHLIKTRGQQVTLRCSSQSGHNTVSWYQQALGQGPQFIFQYYREEENGRGNFPPRFSGLQFPNYSSELNVNALELDDSALYLCASKKQEPMNTEAFFGQGTRLTVV.

The gene calls are TRBV28 and TRBJ2-1; 7 nucleotides line up with TRBD2. This CDR3 is built from 13 residues. The V gene's germline CDR1 is MDHEN and CDR2 SYDVKM. Germline trimming cut 6 bases from V and 7 bases from J; bases unmatched to any gene: 6. The chain's CDR3 is CASREGSGNEQFF. The CDR3 bases are TGTGCCAGCAGGGAGGGTAGCGGGAATGAGCAGTTCTTC. Full variable domain (rest looked up from reference TRBV28 and TRBJ2-1): DVKVTQSSRYLVKRTGEKVFLECVQDMDHENMFWYRQDPGLGLRLIYFSYDVKMKEKGDIPEGYSVSREKKERFSLILESASTNQTSMYLCASREGSGNEQFFGPGTRLTVL.

The genes are TRBV7-6 and TRBJ2-6; weak D call: TRBD2 (6 bases). The CDR3 contains 17 residues. Trimming pared 0 bases from V and 1 base from J, leaving 10 bases between. Germline loops: CDR1 SGHVS, CDR2 FNYEAQ. The CDR3 sequence: CASSLAIGGSGANVLTF. The CDR3 region has the DNA TGTGCCAGCAGCTTAGCGATAGGAGGGTCTGGGGCCAACGTCCTGACTTTC. Together with reference TRBV7-6 and TRBJ2-6, the CDR3 gives the full variable domain: GAGVSQSPRYKVTKRGQDVALRCDPISGHVSLYWYRQALGQGPEFLTYFNYEAQQDKSGLPNDRFSAERPEGSISTLTIQRTEQRDSAMYRCASSLAIGGSGANVLTFGAGSRLTVL.